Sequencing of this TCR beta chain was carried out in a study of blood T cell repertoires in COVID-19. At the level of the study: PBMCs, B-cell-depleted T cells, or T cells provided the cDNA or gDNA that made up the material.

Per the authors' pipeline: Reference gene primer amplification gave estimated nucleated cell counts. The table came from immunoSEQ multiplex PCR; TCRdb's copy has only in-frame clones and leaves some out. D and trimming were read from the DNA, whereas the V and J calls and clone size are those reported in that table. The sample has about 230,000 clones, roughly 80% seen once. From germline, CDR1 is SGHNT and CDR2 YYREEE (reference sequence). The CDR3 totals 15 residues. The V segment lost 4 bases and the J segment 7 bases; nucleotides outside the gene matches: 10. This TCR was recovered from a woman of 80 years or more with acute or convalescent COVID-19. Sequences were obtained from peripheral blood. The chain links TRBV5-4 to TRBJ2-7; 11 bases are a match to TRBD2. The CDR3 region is CASSPPLTSGSEQYF. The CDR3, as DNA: TGTGCCAGCAGCCCTCCTTTAACTAGCGGGAGTGAGCAGTACTTC.